The 32 T cell receptor beta chains given below trace back to one sample, sequenced in a study of blood T cells in healthy people across ages. PCR was performed a second time for about 6 to 12 cycles using a sample-barcoded 5' primer and a J-beta primer mix. MiXCR, applied by TCRdb to the 5' RACE reads, yields one record per CDR3 protein. The sample records 1.5 million or so distinct CDR3 sequences, approximately 38% being singletons. The material sequenced was blood. The receptors here all came from a woman aged 18-35 years in good health.

Turning to this clonotype: Sequence at one end of the junction differs from germline and may be a read error. The CDR3 DNA sequence: TGCAGTGCTGACCCTTTAACAGGGTACGATTCGCCCCTCCACTTT. It translates to CSADPLTGYDSPLHF. This chain links TRBV20-1 with TRBJ1-6; maybe TRBD1 (6 bases). The CDR3 length is 15 residues. Germline V gives CDR1 DFQATT, CDR2 SNEGSKA (reference sequence).

This clonotype occurred a few times. The CDR3 DNA reads TGCAGTGCTAGGGAACTAGCAGGGGGACCCTACGAGCAGTACTTC. Translated: CSARELAGGPYEQYF. The chain has TRBV20-1 and TRBJ2-7; a possible D gene is TRBD1 (7 bases). The V and J ends lost 3 bases and 2 bases respectively, with 17 bases between them. The germline V gene encodes CDR1 DFQATT and CDR2 SNEGSKA (reference sequence). The CDR3 sequence is 15 residues long.

J is TRBJ2-5 and V is TRBV6-6; possibly TRBD1 for D (7 bases). The end of the DNA is better explained by TRBJ2-7, so the J call may be wrong. The CDR3 is made up of 16 amino acids. Germline V gene data show CDR1 as MNHNY and CDR2 as SVGAGI (reference sequence). CDR3 DNA sequence: TGTGCCAGCTCTGACGTCGGGGGACAGTCTGACTACGAGCAGTACTTC. Encoded protein: CASSDVGGQSDYEQYF.

This clonotype has a handful of counts. V usage is TRBV4-2 and J usage is TRBJ2-7; 8 bases align to TRBD2. The CDR3 runs to 14 residues. Germline loops: CDR1 LGHNA, CDR2 YNFKEQ. Germline trimming cut 3 bases from V and 4 bases from J; bases unmatched to any gene: 5. The DNA for the CDR3 is TGTGCCAGCAGCCACGGGACTAGGATTTACGAGCAGTACTTC. Amino acid sequence: CASSHGTRIYEQYF.

The rearrangement links TRBV6-1 to TRBJ2-5; 13 positions agree with TRBD2. TRBJ2-7 explains the end of the DNA better; the J call may be wrong. The CDR3 spans 14 residues. CDR1 and CDR2 from the germline V gene are MNHNS and SASEGT. In DNA form, the CDR3 reads TGTGCCAGCGCGAGGACTAGCGGGAGTTACGAGCAGTACTTC. Encoded protein: CASARTSGSYEQYF.

This chain uses TRBV20-1 with TRBJ2-7, with TRBD2 identical over 10 bases. Near its end, the DNA agrees better with TRBJ2-5, so the J call may be wrong. The CDR3 is made up of 13 amino acids. Germline V gene data show CDR1 as DFQATT and CDR2 as SNEGSKA (reference sequence). CDR3 DNA: TGCAGTGCTAGTGATAGCGGGAGGGAGACCCAGTACTTC. It specifies CSASDSGRETQYF.

The V gene is TRBV4-1, the J gene TRBJ2-1; D perhaps matches TRBD1 (5 bases). The CDR3 length is 15 residues. The germline gives CDR1 MGHRA, CDR2 YSYEKL. V shed 1 base and J shed 5 bases, with 12 bases lying between them. CDR3 sequence: CASSQVARDNNEQFF. CDR3 in DNA: TGCGCCAGCAGCCAAGTTGCCAGGGATAACAATGAGCAGTTCTTC.

A remark on this clonotype: A junction end diverges from the germline sequence, so it may reflect a read error. The chain has TRBV3-1 and TRBJ2-3; a weak D match, TRBD1 (5 bases). There are 11 residues in the CDR3. Germline loops: CDR1 LGHDT, CDR2 YNNKEL (reference sequence). CDR3 region: CASRSTGTQYF. The CDR3 bases are TGTGCCAGCAGAAGCACAGGTACGCAGTATTTT.

This chain joins TRBV28 and TRBJ1-2; D is unresolved. The CDR3 totals 17 residues. Looked up from germline, CDR1 is MDHEN and CDR2 is SYDVKM. V lost 3 bases, J lost 4 bases, and 21 bases lay in between. The CDR3 protein is CASSLPFIVLRPYGYTF. The CDR3 DNA follows: TGTGCCAGCAGTTTGCCCTTTATTGTTTTACGGCCCTATGGCTACACCTTC.

In its sample, this clonotype was seen a few times. The chain carries TRBV4-1 and TRBJ2-7, with D possibly TRBD2 on 6 matching bases. The CDR3 contains 16 residues. Germline-derived CDR1 and CDR2 are MGHRA and YSYEKL. Trimming pared 0 bases from V and 1 base from J, leaving 13 bases between. The CDR3 DNA reads TGCGCCAGCAGCCAAGATCCAACGGGGAGGTCCTACGAGCAGTACTTC. Its protein product is CASSQDPTGRSYEQYF.

The rearrangement joins TRBV5-4 to TRBJ1-2; D gene unclear. CDR1 and CDR2 (germline): SGHNT, YYREEE (reference sequence). Trimming stripped 7 bases from V and 1 base from J, with 11 bases between. The CDR3 loop spans 13 amino acids. Here the CDR3 DNA reads TGTGCCAGCGGAACTGGTGATAACTATGGCTACACCTTC. Its translation: CASGTGDNYGYTF.

The V call is TRBV20-1, the J call TRBJ2-7; TRBD1 or TRBD2 may be the D gene (5 bases each). There are 14 residues in the CDR3. Per germline, CDR1 DFQATT and CDR2 SNEGSKA (reference sequence). V gave up 5 bases and J gave up 3 bases, with 17 bases separating them. The CDR3 here is CSAPITGRGYEQYF. DNA for the CDR3: TGCAGTGCTCCCATCACGGGACGGGGCTACGAGCAGTACTTC.

V gene TRBV2 combines with J gene TRBJ1-2, with 7 bases aligning to TRBD1. CDR3 length equals 11 residues. Germline CDR1 is SNHLY and CDR2 is FYNNEI. V was pared by 8 bases and J by 7 bases, with 4 bases of the junction left unmatched. The CDR3: CASPGGCGYTF. For the CDR3, the DNA is TGTGCCAGCCCAGGGGGATGTGGCTACACCTTC.

The chain uses TRBV6-1 and TRBJ1-2; D uncertain. This CDR3 has 14 amino acids. Trimming removed 4 bases at V and 8 bases at J, with 17 bases between. Germline values: CDR1 MNHNS, CDR2 SASEGT. The CDR3 spells CASSGLGLLWGYTF. CDR3 DNA sequence: TGTGCCAGCAGTGGTTTAGGCCTACTATGGGGCTACACCTTC.

The chain is built from TRBV20-1 and TRBJ2-2, with D unresolved. The CDR3 sequence is 15 residues long. Trimming took off 0 bases at V and 4 bases at J, with 12 bases between the two ends. In germline, CDR1 is DFQATT, CDR2 SNEGSKA (reference sequence). The CDR3 DNA follows: TGCAGTGCTAGAGATCTGGCAGTATTCACCGGGGAGCTGTTTTTT. Residues: CSARDLAVFTGELFF.

This clonotype was observed a handful of times. This chain uses TRBV6-1 with TRBJ2-7, with TRBD1 matching over 8 bases. Trimming removed 4 bases from V and 3 bases from J; junction bases left unmatched: 8. Germline values: CDR1 MNHNS, CDR2 SASEGT. The CDR3 is 15 residues long. Here the CDR3 DNA reads TGTGCCAGCAGTGCCCGGGACAGGAATCTCTACGAGCAGTACTTC. This codes for CASSARDRNLYEQYF.

Remarks on this clonotype: Just one base apart from a much larger clone, this may be a read error. The chain links TRBV20-1 to TRBJ2-5; D might be TRBD2 (5 bases). CDR3 length: 10 residues. V was trimmed by 7 bases and J by 8 bases, leaving 11 bases between them. Germline V gene data show CDR1 as DFQATT and CDR2 as SNEGSKA (reference sequence). Here the CDR3 reads CSVPEATQYF. Written as DNA, the CDR3 is TGCAGTGTTCCGGAGGCCACCCAGTACTTC.

The genes are TRBV6-2 or TRBV6-3 and TRBJ2-5, with 7 positions matching TRBD2. J lost 5 bases, V lost 6 bases, and 9 bases had no gene match. CDR1 is MNHEY, CDR2 SVGEGT, per germline. CDR3 length equals 14 residues. The CDR3 region has the DNA TGTGCCAGCAGACAGCCGGGGGGATCGGAGACCCAGTACTTC. Protein: CASRQPGGSETQYF.

This clonotype has more than one count but fewer than ten. The chain has TRBV10-3 and TRBJ2-1, with TRBD2 matching over 9 bases. The trim removed 7 bases at V and 7 bases at J, leaving 8 bases unmatched. Per germline, CDR1 ENHRY and CDR2 SYGVKD. The CDR3 covers 14 residues. In nucleotides, the CDR3 is TGTGCCATCAAAGGTGCGGGAGGGTTAAATGAGCAGTTCTTC. Protein product: CAIKGAGGLNEQFF.

The CDR3 nucleotides are TGCAGTGCTAGAGCGGGACTCTTTAATGAGCAGTTCTTC. It translates to CSARAGLFNEQFF. This chain links TRBV20-1 with TRBJ2-1; tentatively, D is TRBD2 (6 bases). Trimming took 1 base from V and 7 from J, leaving 11 bases between them. This CDR3 region has 13 residues. Germline values: CDR1 DFQATT, CDR2 SNEGSKA (reference sequence).

This sequence joins TRBV27 and TRBJ2-1; no clear D gene. V shed 5 bases and J shed 15 bases, with 20 bases lying between them. This CDR3 spans 13 amino acids. The germline gives CDR1 MNHEY, CDR2 SMNVEV (reference sequence). CDR3 amino acids: CASSLRTRRDAFF. In DNA form, the CDR3 reads TGTGCCAGCAGTCTCCGGACCCGAAGGGATGCGTTCTTC.

J is TRBJ2-5 and V is TRBV20-1; 7 nucleotides match TRBD1. V shed 6 bases and J 4 bases; nucleotides not matched to a gene: 11. The V gene's germline CDR1 is DFQATT and CDR2 SNEGSKA (reference sequence). This CDR3 is built from 14 residues. CDR3 region: CSAPPGQTTETQYF. In DNA, the CDR3 is TGCAGTGCCCCGCCGGGACAGACGACAGAGACCCAGTACTTC.

This chain joins TRBV19 and TRBJ2-3, with 7 bases matching TRBD2. The CDR3 extends over 15 amino acids. CDR1 is LNHDA and CDR2 is SQIVND in the germline V gene (reference sequence). V gave up 6 bases and J gave up 5 bases; unmatched junction bases: 11. For the CDR3, the DNA is TGTGCCAGTAGCCTAGCAGCGGGGTTGAAAGATACGCAGTATTTT. Translation gives CASSLAAGLKDTQYF. Looking up the rest from reference TRBV19 and TRBJ2-3 gives the full variable domain: DGGITQSPKYLFRKEGQNVTLSCEQNLNHDAMYWYRQDPGQGLRLIYYSQIVNDFQKGDIAEGYSVSREKKESFPLTVTSAQKNPTAFYLCASSLAAGLKDTQYFGPGTRLTVL.

This clonotype was seen repeatedly, ten times or more. The genes are TRBV7-3 and TRBJ2-1; 7 nucleotides line up with TRBD2. CDR3 length equals 15 residues. The V segment lost 1 base and the J segment 5 bases; nucleotides outside the gene matches: 5. The germline V gene encodes CDR1 SGHTA and CDR2 FQGTGA. CDR3 DNA sequence: TGTGCCAGCAGCTTAAGTGGGGGGGGAAACAATGAGCAGTTCTTC. It yields the protein CASSLSGGGNNEQFF.

V usage is TRBV27 and J usage is TRBJ2-7; a possible D gene is TRBD1 (6 bases). The germline gives CDR1 MNHEY, CDR2 SMNVEV (reference sequence). With 8 bases removed from V and 3 bases from J, the gap between germline ends came to 17 bases. This CDR3 has 14 residues. The CDR3 loop reads CASGSDSPIYEQYF. The DNA for the CDR3 is TGTGCCAGCGGTTCGGACAGTCCAATCTACGAGCAGTACTTC.

The chain is built from TRBV4-2 and TRBJ2-7, with 12 nucleotides matching TRBD2. Germline V CDR1 and CDR2: LGHNA, YNFKEQ. The V gene end was trimmed by 4 bases and the J gene end by 5 bases; junction bases not matched to a gene: 12. This CDR3 is 17 amino acids long. CDR3 protein: CASSLGPASGGVDEQYF. The CDR3 DNA follows: TGTGCCAGCAGCCTCGGCCCGGCTAGCGGGGGGGTGGACGAGCAGTACTTC.

This clonotype showed up just a few times. CDR3 amino acids: CASSERTVSSYEQYF. CDR3 DNA: TGTGCCAGCAGTGAACGGACAGTCAGCTCCTACGAGCAGTACTTC. V usage is TRBV6-1 and J usage is TRBJ2-7, with D possibly being TRBD1 (6 bases). Germline CDR1 reads MNHNS; CDR2 reads SASEGT. The CDR3 runs 15 residues. The V and J ends lost 2 bases and 0 bases respectively, with 11 bases between them.

This clonotype showed up just a few times. The J gene is TRBJ1-1, the V gene TRBV7-2; 8 bases are a match to TRBD1. V lost 4 bases to trimming and J lost 5 bases; unmatched junction nucleotides: 6. CDR3 length: 14 amino acids. Germline V gene sequence: CDR1 SGHTA, CDR2 FQGNSA. The CDR3 sequence is CASSSQGGYTEAFF. CDR3 sequence (DNA): TGTGCCAGCAGCTCACAGGGGGGATATACTGAAGCTTTCTTT.

This clonotype appeared once. The rearrangement joins TRBV10-3 to TRBJ2-3, with 7 bases identical to TRBD2. In germline, CDR1 is ENHRY, CDR2 SYGVKD. The length of the CDR3 is 15 residues. The trim removed 4 bases at V and 4 bases at J, leaving 8 bases unmatched. The CDR3 nucleotides read TGTGCCATCAGTGTTAGCGGGCCCTTCGCAGATACGCAGTATTTT. Encoded protein: CAISVSGPFADTQYF.

This clonotype was counted between two and nine times. The J gene is TRBJ2-6, the V gene TRBV10-3; a possible D gene is TRBD2 (6 bases). This CDR3 spans 15 amino acids. The ends were cut back, 9 bases at V and 0 bases at J, with 12 bases in the middle. Germline assignment: CDR1 ENHRY and CDR2 SYGVKD. In DNA form, the CDR3 reads TGTGCCATTCTCCCCGGGGGCTCTGGGGCCAACGTCCTGACTTTC. As protein: CAILPGGSGANVLTF.

The rearrangement links TRBV10-3 to TRBJ1-3, with TRBD1 identical over 7 bases. Germline trimming cut 5 bases from V and 0 bases from J; bases unmatched to any gene: 22. The CDR3 covers 21 residues. Germline CDR1 is ENHRY and CDR2 is SYGVKD. CDR3 DNA sequence: TGTGCCATCAGTCAGCCCCTCGACAGGGCCTCACTTTCCTCCTCTGGAAACACCATATATTTT. This sequence encodes CAISQPLDRASLSSSGNTIYF.

Notes on this clonotype: Mismatch with germline at one junction end may stem from a read error. The chain combines TRBV27 with TRBJ2-7; TRBD1 matches 7 bases. The CDR3 totals 16 residues. The germline CDR1 and CDR2 sequences are MNHEY and SMNVEV (reference sequence). The CDR3 DNA is TGTGCCAGCAGTTGGACAGGTCCGGTAGGCGTCAACGAGCTGTACTTC. As protein: CASSWTGPVGVNELYF.